Presented here are 18 T cell receptor beta chains from one specimen sequenced in a study of cytomegalovirus exposure and HLA in healthy donors. The PCR ran on 60 Vbeta and 13 Jbeta primers. Data came from immunoSEQ multiplex PCR; TCRdb stores just in-frame clones and leaves some out. This repertoire includes 65,000 to 95,000 clones. Sequenced: PBMCs. These receptors were collected from a man aged 30-40 years in good health and CMV-seronegative.

This chain connects TRBV5-6 to TRBJ2-3, with a weak D call TRBD2 (5 bases). The germline CDR1 and CDR2 sequences are SGHDT and YYEEEE. There are 12 residues in the CDR3. Trimming pared 5 bases from V and 11 bases from J, leaving 15 bases between. In DNA form, the CDR3 reads TGTGCCAGCAGATTTAGAGGACTCGGGCAGTATTTT. Encoded protein: CASRFRGLGQYF.

The CDR3 DNA sequence: TGTGCCAGCAGCTCGTTTACACTAGCCCGCACAGATACGCAGTATTTT. Translating gives CASSSFTLARTDTQYF. J is TRBJ2-3 and V is TRBV11-2, with D perhaps matching TRBD2 (6 bases). Deletions cut 4 bases from V and 1 base from J, with 15 bases between. Germline V gene lookup returns CDR1 SGHAT and CDR2 FQNNGV. This CDR3 is built from 16 residues.

The rearrangement uses TRBV23-1 and TRBJ1-1, with a possible D match to TRBD1 (5 bases). TRBV23-1 is assigned to the ORF class and has an uncertain function. Trimming pared 7 bases from V and 3 bases from J, leaving 12 bases between. This CDR3 spans 13 amino acids. The CDR3 sequence: CASIQGRDTEAFF. DNA for the CDR3: TGCGCCAGCATTCAGGGCAGGGACACTGAAGCTTTCTTT.

The rearrangement joins TRBV11-2 to TRBJ2-1; 8 positions match TRBD2. Germline-derived CDR1 and CDR2 are SGHAT and FQNNGV. The junction had 19 bases not matched to a gene; V was cut back by 5 bases and J by 4 bases. The CDR3 is 19 residues long. The CDR3 reads CASSPTFSVSGIRYNEQFF. CDR3 nucleotide sequence: TGTGCCAGCAGCCCAACGTTTAGTGTTAGCGGGATCCGGTACAATGAGCAGTTCTTC.

The V and J genes are TRBV6-5 and TRBJ2-3; 7 positions agree with TRBD1. The CDR3 runs to 16 residues. Per germline, CDR1 MNHEY and CDR2 SVGAGI. V shed 0 bases, J shed 5 bases, and the junction held 8 bases outside the gene matches. The CDR3 DNA reads as TGTGCCAGCAGTTACTCAGGGGGCCTCCGAGGAGATACGCAGTATTTT. It codes for CASSYSGGLRGDTQYF.

This chain joins TRBV4-3 and TRBJ2-1; 7 positions match TRBD2. The CDR3 covers 15 residues. Trimming took 3 bases from V and 8 from J; bases not matched to a gene: 10. Germline V gene data show CDR1 as LGHNA and CDR2 as YSLEER. CDR3 nucleotide sequence: TGCGCCAGCAGCCAGTCAACTAGGGGAGGGGATGAGCAGTTCTTC. Translating it yields CASSQSTRGGDEQFF.

As regards this clone: Different DNA sequences within this sample yield the same CDR3. The V gene is TRBV5-4, the J gene TRBJ1-2, with 7 bases fitting TRBD1. Germline trimming cut 3 bases from V and 2 bases from J; bases unmatched to any gene: 1. The CDR3 spans 13 residues. The germline CDR1 and CDR2 sequences are SGHNT and YYREEE (reference sequence). As DNA, the CDR3 is TGTGCCAGCAGCTCGGGACAGAACTATGGCTACACCTTC. Translating gives CASSSGQNYGYTF.

V usage is TRBV7-2 and J usage is TRBJ2-1; no reliable D call. Looked up from germline, CDR1 is SGHTA and CDR2 is FQGNSA. CDR3 size: 13 residues. Trimming took 5 bases from V and 10 from J, leaving 15 bases between them. In nucleotides, the CDR3 is TGTGCCAGCAGCGAAGCGCGGCTCGGGGAGCAGTTCTTC. It specifies CASSEARLGEQFF.

This sequence joins TRBV6-5 and TRBJ2-7; 12 bases match TRBD1. V shed 5 bases, J shed 9 bases, and the junction held 11 bases outside the gene matches. The CDR3 loop spans 15 amino acids. Germline loops: CDR1 MNHEY, CDR2 SVGAGI. In DNA, the CDR3 is TGTGCCAGCAGTAACCGGGACAGGGGGCGGGGAGGGCAGTACTTC. This sequence encodes CASSNRDRGRGGQYF.

The chain combines TRBV6-5 with TRBJ1-2, with D tentatively TRBD1 (6 bases). Germline V gene lookup returns CDR1 MNHEY and CDR2 SVGAGI. Trimming shortened V by 0 bases and J by 3 bases, and 11 bases separated the two germline ends. The CDR3 extends over 15 amino acids. The CDR3 sequence: CASSYSTDSYYGYTF. In DNA, the CDR3 is TGTGCCAGCAGTTACTCCACGGACAGCTACTATGGCTACACCTTC.

This rearrangement joins TRBV6-5 to TRBJ2-5; 8 nucleotides align to TRBD1. Germline CDR1 is MNHEY and CDR2 is SVGAGI. Losses at the gene ends were 7 bases for V and 5 bases for J; bases not matched to a gene: 9. The CDR3 totals 14 residues. DNA for the CDR3: TGTGCCAGCATCAACAGGGGGGCATCGGAGACCCAGTACTTC. This translates into CASINRGASETQYF.

This chain connects TRBV13 to TRBJ2-2; D is perhaps TRBD2 (6 bases). Germline CDR1 is PRHDT and CDR2 is FYEKMQ (reference sequence). There are 15 residues in the CDR3. V was pared by 2 bases and J by 1 base, with 8 bases between. In DNA form, the CDR3 reads TGTGCCAGCAGCTTATTTAGCGGGAACACCGGGGAGCTGTTTTTT. The encoded protein is CASSLFSGNTGELFF.

V is TRBV4-1 and J is TRBJ2-1, with 8 bases that match TRBD2. The CDR3 length is 15 residues. Per the germline V gene, CDR1 is MGHRA and CDR2 is YSYEKL. Trimming cost V 4 bases and J 10 bases; bases outside gene matches: 12. In DNA form, the CDR3 reads TGCGCCAGCAGCCTCGGCCGGGAGGGCCTTGAGGAGCAGTTCTTC. This gives the protein CASSLGREGLEEQFF.

A word on this clone: An end of the junction does not agree with germline; a read error may underlie this. V usage is TRBV29-1 and J usage is TRBJ2-1, with D possibly being TRBD2 (6 bases). Germline CDR1 reads SQVTM; CDR2 reads ANQGSEA. The CDR3 sequence is 15 residues long. CDR3 amino acids: CSVDPGGGSDNEQFF. The CDR3 DNA sequence: TGCAGCGTTGATCCCGGGGGAGGCTCCGACAATGAGCAGTTCTTC.

According to its frequency, this clone is medium-sized. The CDR3 DNA reads as TGCGCCAGCAGCCAATCCACAGGGAACACTGAAGCTTTCTTT. Protein: CASSQSTGNTEAFF. The chain carries TRBV4-1 and TRBJ1-1; TRBD1 is a possible D gene (5 bases). Germline V lookup: CDR1 MGHRA, CDR2 YSYEKL. This CDR3 is 14 amino acids long. V shed 2 bases and J shed 1 base, with 8 bases lying between them.

V usage is TRBV5-1 and J usage is TRBJ2-7, with TRBD1 matching 7 bases. V gave up 0 bases and J gave up 5 bases; unmatched junction bases: 5. This CDR3 comprises 14 residues. Per germline, CDR1 SGHRS and CDR2 YFSETQ. CDR3: CASSLEGARDEQYF. In nucleotides, the CDR3 is TGCGCCAGCAGCTTGGAGGGGGCGCGGGACGAGCAGTACTTC.

The rearrangement joins TRBV7-3 to TRBJ2-3; 8 positions match TRBD2. J gave up 0 bases and V 0 bases, and 5 bases lay outside the gene matches. Germline V gene lookup returns CDR1 SGHTA and CDR2 FQGTGA. The CDR3 is 17 residues long. CDR3 nucleotides: TGTGCCAGCAGCTTAACTTATAGCGGGGCTAGCACAGATACGCAGTATTTT. Protein sequence: CASSLTYSGASTDTQYF. Together with reference TRBV7-3 and TRBJ2-3, the CDR3 gives the full variable domain: GAGVSQTPSNKVTEKGKYVELRCDPISGHTALYWYRQSLGQGPEFLIYFQGTGAADDSGLPNDRFFAVRPEGSVSTLKIQRTERGDSAVYLCASSLTYSGASTDTQYFGPGTRLTVL.

The rearrangement uses TRBV11-2 and TRBJ1-6; unclear D gene. Trimming pared 5 bases from V and 11 bases from J, leaving 16 bases between. CDR3 length equals 14 residues. The germline CDR1 and CDR2 sequences are SGHAT and FQNNGV. The CDR3 DNA sequence: TGTGCCAGCAGCGCAGAGCGACTGTTTGCACCCCTCCACTTT. This codes for CASSAERLFAPLHF.